Listed below are T cell receptor beta chains from one sample, sequenced in a study of T cell repertoires in cytomegalovirus infection. TCRdb analysed the reads with MiXCR anew, one entry per CDR3 protein. The profile covers around 630,000 distinct CDR3 sequences, with roughly a quarter appearing a single time and approximately 8% taken by the ten largest. The sequencing input was CD8+ T cells from PBMCs. The receptors derive from a human donor in good health (CMV status not recorded). Some clones in this sample may be carry-over from other donors' samples. The CDR3 runs from the conserved cysteine through the conserved F or W. The order of the fields is D gene, J gene, V gene, clone size, CDR3 protein, CDR3 DNA. D genes are given only for firm matches. Clone size, where shown, is once, few, many, or a class for clones that have expanded.

>NA|TRBJ2-3|TRBV27|NA
CASRYSAVITDTQYF
TGTGCCAGCAGATACTCGGCAGTGATCACAGATACGCAGTATTTT
>NA|TRBJ1-1|TRBV10-3|NA
CAIRGTENTEAFF
TGTGCCATCAGAGGAACAGAGAACACTGAAGCTTTCTTT
>NA|TRBJ2-7|TRBV7-2|many
CASRLNYEQYF
TGTGCCAGCCGCCTCAACTACGAGCAGTACTTC
>NA|TRBJ1-2|TRBV4-2|few
CASSQVGGAGGYTF
TGTGCCAGCAGCCAAGTTGGGGGGGCTGGAGGCTACACCTTC
>NA|TRBJ1-1|TRBV7-9|many
CASSVTGRGRDTEAFF
TGTGCCAGCAGCGTTACTGGTAGGGGAAGGGACACTGAAGCTTTCTTT
>NA|TRBJ1-5|TRBV4-1|many
CASSQDSYSNQPQHF
TGCGCCAGCAGCCAAGACAGCTATAGCAATCAGCCCCAGCATTTT
>TRBD1|TRBJ2-2|TRBV29-1|few
CSGRRDREFTGELFF
TGCAGCGGACGGAGGGACAGGGAATTTACCGGGGAGCTGTTTTTT
>TRBD1|TRBJ1-1|TRBV14|NA
CASSLSYRGRDTEAFF
TGTGCCAGCAGCCTCTCATACAGGGGGCGTGACACTGAAGCTTTCTTT
>NA|TRBJ2-2|TRBV6-6|few
CAISPTGPGELFF
TGTGCCATCAGCCCCACAGGGCCCGGGGAGCTGTTTTTT
>NA|TRBJ1-1|TRBV7-6|many
CASSLGVTIDGEAFF
TGTGCCAGCAGCTTAGGGGTCACTATAGACGGTGAAGCTTTCTTT
>NA|TRBJ2-6|TRBV5-4|NA
CATTRTTERLSGANVLTF
TGTGCCACCACTCGGACGACGGAGAGACTCTCTGGGGCCAACGTCCTGACTTTC
>NA|TRBJ1-1|TRBV28|many
CASSHLTAGENTEAFF
TGTGCCAGCAGTCATCTAACGGCAGGCGAGAACACTGAAGCTTTCTTT
>NA|TRBJ2-5|TRBV28|many
CASRQTGYETQYF
TGTGCCAGCAGACAAACAGGGTACGAGACCCAGTACTTC
>TRBD2|TRBJ2-1|TRBV12-3/TRBV12-4|NA
CASSRRLARNEQFF
TGTGCCAGCAGCCGACGACTAGCCCGGAATGAGCAGTTCTTC
>TRBD2|TRBJ2-1|TRBV2|few
CATLAGGYNEQFF
TGTGCCACCCTAGCGGGGGGATACAATGAGCAGTTCTTC
>TRBD1|TRBJ1-5|TRBV20-1|NA
CSARLIHPGGEGVYSNQPQHF
TGCAGTGCTAGACTCATTCACCCAGGGGGCGAGGGTGTTTATAGCAATCAGCCCCAGCATTTT
>NA|TRBJ1-1|TRBV5-4|NA
CASSVAGEAFF
TGTGCCAGCAGCGTCGCCGGAGAAGCTTTCTTT
>TRBD2|TRBJ2-1|TRBV7-9|many
CASSLVIAGYNEQFF
TGTGCCAGCAGCTTGGTAATAGCGGGGTACAATGAGCAGTTCTTC
>TRBD2|TRBJ2-5|TRBV6-2/TRBV6-3|many
CASSYRSSGGYPQETQYF
TGTGCCAGCAGTTACCGGTCTAGCGGGGGATATCCCCAAGAGACCCAGTACTTC
>TRBD2|TRBJ2-2|TRBV19|NA
CASSLPNRAILAGVRNTGELFF
TGTGCCAGTAGTCTTCCAAACAGGGCAATACTAGCGGGGGTCCGGAACACCGGGGAGCTGTTTTTT
>NA|TRBJ1-1|TRBV7-6|many
CASSPGENTEAFF
TGTGCCAGCAGCCCCGGAGAGAACACTGAAGCTTTCTTT
>NA|TRBJ2-7|TRBV7-6|many
CASSLLARSSYEQYF
TGTGCCAGCAGCTTATTGGCACGATCCTCCTACGAGCAGTACTTC
>NA|TRBJ2-2|TRBV20-1|NA
CSAKKRPGNTGELFF
TGCAGTGCTAAGAAGCGGCCAGGCAACACCGGGGAGCTGTTTTTT
>TRBD2|TRBJ2-1|TRBV7-8|few
CASTFSGGSYNEQFF
TGTGCCAGTACTTTTAGCGGGGGTTCCTACAATGAGCAGTTCTTC